A single sample gave rise to the 15 T cell receptor beta chains below, sequenced in a study of shared clonotypes between healthy human individuals. Sequencing was performed with immunoSEQ multiplex PCR; in TCRdb, only in-frame clones are kept and a portion is missing. The sample holds about 480,000 clones, around 79% seen once. The sequenced material came from PBMCs. The receptors were gathered from a woman between 40 and 55 years old in good health. Some clones in this sample may be carry-over from other donors' samples.

The chain combines TRBV28 with TRBJ1-2; D not resolved. The V gene's germline CDR1 is MDHEN and CDR2 SYDVKM. V was clipped by 3 bases and J by 4 bases, with 15 bases between them. This CDR3 region has 15 residues. CDR3 DNA: TGTGCCAGCAGTTTTGGGCAGGAGACATTCTATGGCTACACCTTC. Its protein is CASSFGQETFYGYTF.

V gene TRBV27 combines with J gene TRBJ2-7, with D possibly TRBD1 on 6 matching bases. Per the germline V gene, CDR1 is MNHEY and CDR2 is SMNVEV (reference sequence). The CDR3 is 13 residues long. V dropped 5 bases and J dropped 4 bases, with 12 bases sitting between them. In DNA, the CDR3 is TGTGCCAGCAGTCCGACAGGACCGTACGAGCAGTACTTC. Translation gives CASSPTGPYEQYF.

As regards this clone: The sample holds other DNA sequences that translate to the same CDR3. The rearrangement links TRBV5-1 to TRBJ2-2; 13 bases are a match to TRBD2. V lost 4 bases, J lost 5 bases, and 2 bases stayed unmatched. CDR3 size: 15 residues. Germline CDR1 is SGHRS and CDR2 is YFSETQ. CDR3 residues: CASSPTSGGTGELFF. As DNA, the CDR3 is TGCGCCAGCAGCCCGACTAGCGGGGGGACCGGGGAGCTGTTTTTT.

The count of this clone is one. This chain's CDR3 is CASRSRRDSYEQYF. The CDR3 bases are TGTGCCAGCAGATCTAGGCGGGACTCCTACGAGCAGTACTTC. The V and J genes are TRBV2 and TRBJ2-7; tentative D call: TRBD2 (6 bases). The CDR3 has 14 amino acids. The germline CDR1 and CDR2 sequences are SNHLY and FYNNEI. Trimming took off 6 bases at V and 0 bases at J, with 12 bases between the two ends.

Of note for this clone: At the DNA level, this CDR3 is encoded by other sequences in the same sample as well. This chain uses TRBV7-2 with TRBJ2-1; unclear D gene. Trimming cost V 5 bases and J 0 bases, with 8 bases left between them. From germline, CDR1 is SGHTA and CDR2 FQGNSA. This CDR3 contains 14 residues. CDR3: CASSPRSSYNEQFF. CDR3 sequence (DNA): TGTGCCAGCAGCCCTAGAAGCTCCTACAATGAGCAGTTCTTC.

The chain links TRBV5-6 to TRBJ2-5; D tentatively fits TRBD1 or TRBD2 (5 bases each). The CDR3 length is 13 residues. V gave up 0 bases and J gave up 11 bases, with 14 bases separating them. The V gene's germline CDR1 is SGHDT and CDR2 YYEEEE. CDR3 in amino acids: CASSLVGVGEQYF. For the CDR3, the DNA is TGTGCCAGCAGCTTGGTAGGGGTGGGAGAGCAGTACTTC. The whole variable domain, filled in from reference TRBV5-6 and TRBJ2-5, reads DAGVTQSPTHLIKTRGQQVTLRCSPKSGHDTVSWYQQALGQGPQFIFQYYEEEERQRGNFPDRFSGHQFPNYSSELNVNALLLGDSALYLCASSLVGVGEQYFGPGTRLLVL.

Turning to this clone: This may stem from a read error, because a much larger clone lies one nucleotide away. The rearrangement joins TRBV5-6 to TRBJ1-2; 8 positions agree with TRBD1. After removal of 2 bases from V and 4 bases from J, the junction contained 1 base not matched to a gene. The CDR3 is 13 residues long. CDR1 SGHDT and CDR2 YYEEEE come from the germline V gene. The CDR3 protein is CASSLQGVYGYTF. The CDR3 region has the DNA TGTGCCAGCAGCTTACAGGGGGTCTATGGCTACACCTTC.

This sequence joins TRBV30 and TRBJ2-5; D remains unclear. The CDR3 runs 15 residues. The V end was cut by 3 bases, the J end by 0 bases, with 14 bases between. Germline CDR1 is GTSNPN and CDR2 is SVGIG (reference sequence). CDR3: CAWRGRLEYQETQYF. The CDR3 region has the DNA TGTGCCTGGAGGGGCAGACTGGAGTACCAAGAGACCCAGTACTTC. The full variable domain, its missing parts supplied by reference TRBV30 and TRBJ2-5, is SQTIHQWPATLVQPVGSPLSLECTVEGTSNPNLYWYRQAAGRGLQLLFYSVGIGQISSEVPQNLSASRPQDRQFILSSKKLLLSDSGFYLCAWRGRLEYQETQYFGPGTRLLVL.

The chain has TRBV15 and TRBJ1-2, with D maybe TRBD1 (5 bases). Per the germline V gene, CDR1 is LNHNV and CDR2 is YYDKDF (reference sequence). The CDR3 has 13 amino acids. Trimming took 0 bases from V and 13 from J, leaving 15 bases between them. Here the CDR3 DNA reads TGTGCCACCAGCAGAGATCGCGGTGGGGGGTGCACCTTC. Amino acid sequence: CATSRDRGGGCTF.

This clone has just a few counts. This rearrangement joins TRBV9 to TRBJ1-1; TRBD1 matches at 8 bases. V shed 4 bases, J shed 1 base, and the junction held 6 bases outside the gene matches. This CDR3 has 15 residues. Germline CDR1 and CDR2: SGDLS and YYNGEE. The CDR3 DNA reads as TGTGCCAGCAGCCCCCGACAGGGGAGGAACACTGAAGCTTTCTTT. Its protein product is CASSPRQGRNTEAFF.

The rearrangement joins TRBV27 to TRBJ1-5; TRBD1 aligns across 8 bases. The V segment lost 2 bases and the J segment 5 bases; nucleotides outside the gene matches: 5. Germline V gene sequence: CDR1 MNHEY, CDR2 SMNVEV (reference sequence). The length of the CDR3 is 15 residues. As DNA, the CDR3 is TGTGCCAGCAGTTTAAACAGGGGGTTCGATCAGCCCCAGCATTTT. Translation: CASSLNRGFDQPQHF.

The gene calls are TRBV15 and TRBJ2-7; maybe TRBD1 (6 bases). Germline loops: CDR1 LNHNV, CDR2 YYDKDF (reference sequence). V dropped 6 bases and J dropped 3 bases, with 18 bases sitting between them. The CDR3 spans 15 residues. CDR3 sequence (DNA): TGTGCCACCAGGAGGGACACCGGGACGTACTACGAGCAGTACTTC. Protein product: CATRRDTGTYYEQYF.

In its sample, this clone was seen many times. The chain employs TRBV28 and TRBJ1-2; D is undetermined. The CDR3 extends over 11 amino acids. From germline, CDR1 is MDHEN and CDR2 SYDVKM. V shed 6 bases and J shed 8 bases, with 10 bases lying between them. The CDR3 sequence: CASSSPRGYTF. The CDR3 region has the DNA TGTGCCAGCAGCAGTCCTCGGGGCTACACCTTC.

The rearrangement links TRBV5-4 to TRBJ2-5; no reliable D call. The CDR3 contains 14 residues. From germline, CDR1 is SGHNT and CDR2 YYREEE (reference sequence). V lost 0 bases and J 2 bases, leaving 8 bases between the germline ends. CDR3 sequence reads: CASSLEAGQETQYF. The CDR3, as DNA: TGTGCCAGCAGCTTGGAGGCAGGACAAGAGACCCAGTACTTC.

This clone was seen repeatedly, ten times or more. The DNA for the CDR3 is TGTGCCAGTAGGGCAGCCCTACATGGCTACACCTTC. Its protein product is CASRAALHGYTF. The chain uses TRBV19 and TRBJ1-2; D is undetermined. Germline assignment: CDR1 LNHDA and CDR2 SQIVND (reference sequence). Trimming cost V 6 bases and J 6 bases, with 11 bases left between them. There are 12 residues in the CDR3.